This T cell receptor beta chain was sequenced during a study of blood T cell repertoires in COVID-19. Methods used by the authors: By means of reference gene primer amplification, nucleated cell counts were estimated. Sequencing used immunoSEQ multiplex PCR; TCRdb keeps in-frame clones, though not all of them. D and trimming were read from the DNA, whereas the V and J calls and clone size are those reported in that table. The sample records some 140,000 clones, roughly 84% being singletons. Germline V gives CDR1 SQVTM, CDR2 ANQGSEA. V shed 3 bases and J shed 3 bases, with 8 bases lying between them. The CDR3 consists of 12 residues.

V usage is TRBV29-1 and J usage is TRBJ1-2; tentative D call: TRBD1 (5 bases). The TCR was taken from a man in his sixties with acute or convalescent COVID-19. Sequences were obtained from peripheral blood. The CDR3 is CSVESTDYGYTF. CDR3 DNA: TGCAGCGTTGAGTCGACAGACTATGGCTACACCTTC.